This TCR beta chain was sequenced for a study of cytomegalovirus exposure and HLA in healthy donors. The germline V gene encodes CDR1 SGDLS and CDR2 YYNGEE. V lost 0 bases to trimming and J lost 2 bases, with 12 bases between them. CDR3 length equals 16 residues. Clones were read by immunoSEQ multiplex PCR, and TCRdb kept only the in-frame ones, dropping some. The table records under 200,000 clones, about 96% of them present only once. This chain joins TRBV9 and TRBJ2-1; D remains ambiguous. Material for sequencing was PBMCs. This clonotype was obtained from a young woman in good health and CMV-seronegative. The CDR3 loop reads CASSVESTLTYNEQFF. Here the CDR3 DNA reads TGTGCCAGCAGCGTAGAAAGCACCCTTACCTACAATGAGCAGTTCTTC. The whole variable domain, remainder taken from reference TRBV9 and TRBJ2-1, is DSGVTQTPKHLITATGQRVTLRCSPRSGDLSVYWYQQSLDQGLQFLIQYYNGEERAKGNILERFSAQQFPDLHSELNLSSLELGDSALYFCASSVESTLTYNEQFFGPGTRLTVL.